These 4 T cell receptor beta chains were all obtained from the same sample, sequenced in a study of T cell responses to AZD1222 COVID-19 vaccine. Assay used: immunoSEQ multiplex PCR; TCRdb lists only in-frame clones, some missing. Altogether over 25,000 clones are present, around 80% being singletons, with the ten largest covering 4.5% to 7%. The sample was peripheral blood, taken on day 0 of AZD1222 vaccination. The origin of the receptors is an adult in good health.

The chain is built from TRBV10-3 and TRBJ1-1; D is ambiguous. The V and J ends lost 9 bases and 1 base respectively, with 9 bases between them. Germline V gives CDR1 ENHRY, CDR2 SYGVKD. The CDR3 runs 12 residues. The CDR3 spells CAIRTQNTEAFF. CDR3 sequence (DNA): TGTGCCATTCGGACTCAGAACACTGAAGCTTTCTTT.

This rearrangement joins TRBV14 to TRBJ2-7; 8 bases line up with TRBD1. CDR3 length equals 14 residues. V dropped 5 bases and J dropped 1; count of bases not matched to a gene: 4. The V gene's germline CDR1 is SGHDN and CDR2 FVKESK. Here the CDR3 reads CASSYGTGSYEQYF. The CDR3 coding sequence is TGTGCCAGCAGCTACGGGACAGGTTCCTACGAGCAGTACTTC.

The chain uses TRBV2 and TRBJ1-1; a possible D gene is TRBD1 (5 bases). V lost 7 bases to trimming and J lost 2 bases, with 11 bases between them. The CDR3 extends over 13 amino acids. Germline V gene data show CDR1 as SNHLY and CDR2 as FYNNEI. The CDR3, as DNA: TGTGCCAGCAATCCGACAGTTAACACTGAAGCTTTCTTT. Its translation is CASNPTVNTEAFF.

The V call is TRBV5-1, the J call TRBJ2-2, with 9 bases that match TRBD1. CDR1 and CDR2 from the germline V gene are SGHRS and YFSETQ. V shed 3 bases, J shed 5 bases, and the junction held 5 bases outside the gene matches. There are 15 residues in the CDR3. CDR3 sequence (DNA): TGCGCCAGCAGCTGGAGACAGGGGGTGACCGGGGAGCTGTTTTTT. It encodes CASSWRQGVTGELFF.